This TCR beta chain comes out of a study of Ad26.COV2.S vaccination and SARS-CoV-2 variants. For the study at large: Sample donor was a member of the COV1001 Ad26.COV2.S trial arm. Study results and limitations: Spike-specific TCR breadth was greater after Ad26.COV2.S than placebo.

Treatment here: some 19 received Ad26.COV2.S at low or high dose, single or two shots; about 5 received placebo; per-sample allocation not given. The investigators took samples on day 63 after the first vaccine or placebo injection. On this clone: Its cognate antigen is unknown.

CDR1 is SNHLY and CDR2 is FYNNEI in the germline V gene. This CDR3 is 12 amino acids long. V gave up 0 bases and J gave up 9 bases, with 6 bases separating them. Clones were sequenced by immunoSEQ multiplex PCR, and TCRdb holds only the in-frame ones, with some missing. The data show some 480,000 clones, with roughly 85% seen just once and around 13% held by the top ten. The receptor comes from a person between 18 and 60 years old who received the Ad26.COV2.S COVID-19 vaccine or a placebo. Sequences were derived from peripheral blood, sampled in a trial of Ad26.COV2.S vaccine versus placebo. V and J are TRBV2 and TRBJ1-5; unclear D gene. The CDR3 protein is CASSEAATPQHF. The CDR3 DNA is TGTGCCAGCAGTGAAGCCGCCACGCCCCAGCATTTT.